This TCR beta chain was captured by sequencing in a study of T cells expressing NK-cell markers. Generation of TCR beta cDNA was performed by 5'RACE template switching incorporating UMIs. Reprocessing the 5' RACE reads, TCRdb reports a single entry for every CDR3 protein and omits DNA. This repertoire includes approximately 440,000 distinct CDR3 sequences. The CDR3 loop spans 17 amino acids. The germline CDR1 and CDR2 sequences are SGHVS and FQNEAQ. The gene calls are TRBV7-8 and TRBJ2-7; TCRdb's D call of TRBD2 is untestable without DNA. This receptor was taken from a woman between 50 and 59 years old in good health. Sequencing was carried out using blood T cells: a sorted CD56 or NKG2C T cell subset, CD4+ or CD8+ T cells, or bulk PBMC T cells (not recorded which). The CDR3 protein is CASSLKLLAGAIYEQYF. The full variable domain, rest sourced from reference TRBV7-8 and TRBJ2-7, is GAGVSQSPRYKVAKRGQDVALRCDPISGHVSLFWYQQALGQGPEFLTYFQNEAQLDKSGLPSDRFFAERPEGSVSTLKIQRTQQEDSAVYLCASSLKLLAGAIYEQYFGPGTRLTVT.